The 22 T cell receptor beta chains presented below share a single source sample, sequenced in a study of blood T cell repertoires in COVID-19 (dated by TCRdb to between 2020 and 2021). Library preparation employed the immunoSEQ multiplex PCR assay. Not all clones reach the TCRdb copy of this immuneACCESS table, which keeps in-frame sequences only. Checked studies attribute under half of the gap to unresolved V genes and leave the rest unexplained. This sample lists 500,000 or so clones; around 87% were detected once. The biggest ten clones account for around 0.7% of the sample. Sequencing was done on a sample of PBMCs or T cells enriched from blood (not recorded which). The receptor source for this set is a woman under 30 who had recovered from COVID-19.

V usage is TRBV7-2 and J usage is TRBJ2-6; D is perhaps TRBD1 (6 bases). CDR3 length: 15 amino acids. CDR1 and CDR2 from the germline V gene are SGHTA and FQGNSA. Trimming pared 3 bases from V and 4 bases from J, leaving 10 bases between. The CDR3 protein is CASSFTGKGANVLTF. For the CDR3, the DNA is TGTGCCAGCAGCTTTACAGGGAAAGGGGCCAACGTCCTGACTTTC.

The sample holds a few counts of this clone. The rearrangement links TRBV2 to TRBJ2-7; weak D call: TRBD1 (5 bases). This CDR3 has 15 amino acids. V was shortened by 7 bases and J by 3 bases, with 19 bases between the two germline ends. The germline CDR1 and CDR2 sequences are SNHLY and FYNNEI. For the CDR3, the DNA is TGTGCCAGCACTCTGACAGTGTCAGGCGTCTACGAGCAGTACTTC. Translated, it gives CASTLTVSGVYEQYF.

The chain recombines TRBV9 with TRBJ2-3; possibly TRBD2 for D (6 bases). Germline assignment: CDR1 SGDLS and CDR2 YYNGEE. The CDR3 runs 14 residues. V was trimmed by 3 bases and J by 5 bases, leaving 13 bases between them. DNA of the CDR3: TGTGCCAGCAGCGGGAGGGTTAAAGGAGATACGCAGTATTTT. Translation: CASSGRVKGDTQYF. Full variable domain (outside the CDR3, taken from reference TRBV9 and TRBJ2-3): DSGVTQTPKHLITATGQRVTLRCSPRSGDLSVYWYQQSLDQGLQFLIQYYNGEERAKGNILERFSAQQFPDLHSELNLSSLELGDSALYFCASSGRVKGDTQYFGPGTRLTVL.

The chain is built from TRBV7-2 and TRBJ2-7, with TRBD1 matching over 7 bases. The V gene's germline CDR1 is SGHTA and CDR2 FQGNSA. Trimming at V came to 3 bases and at J to 4 bases, leaving 3 bases not matched to a gene. The CDR3 spans 13 residues. As DNA, the CDR3 is TGTGCCAGCAGCTTGGACAGGAATTACGAGCAGTACTTC. The encoded protein is CASSLDRNYEQYF. Full variable domain (rest looked up from reference TRBV7-2 and TRBJ2-7): GAGVSQSPSNKVTEKGKDVELRCDPISGHTALYWYRQSLGQGLEFLIYFQGNSAPDKSGLPSDRFSAERTGGSVSTLTIQRTQQEDSAVYLCASSLDRNYEQYFGPGTRLTVT.

The chain uses TRBV14 and TRBJ1-1, with TRBD1 as a possible D gene (5 bases). CDR3 size: 15 residues. In germline, CDR1 is SGHDN, CDR2 FVKESK. Trimming left V 5 bases short and J 2 bases short, with 15 bases between. The DNA for the CDR3 is TGTGCCAGCAGCGCTTTTGAGACAGCAAACACTGAAGCTTTCTTT. Translated: CASSAFETANTEAFF.

The chain employs TRBV2 and TRBJ1-6; D remains ambiguous. The CDR3 is 14 amino acids. Per the germline V gene, CDR1 is SNHLY and CDR2 is FYNNEI. Trimming left V 5 bases short and J 10 bases short, with 15 bases between. The CDR3 loop reads CASSRTAGESPLHF. CDR3 in DNA: TGTGCCAGCAGTCGAACGGCAGGCGAGTCACCCCTCCACTTT.

The chain couples TRBV25-1 to TRBJ1-3, with 7 bases lining up with TRBD1. The V segment lost 3 bases and the J segment 0 bases; nucleotides outside the gene matches: 8. The CDR3 sequence is 17 residues long. Germline-derived CDR1 and CDR2 are MGHDK and SYGVNS. Written as DNA, the CDR3 is TGTGCCAGCAGTGACCCTAAGACAGGGCCCTCTGGAAACACCATATATTTT. Its protein product is CASSDPKTGPSGNTIYF.

This chain links TRBV5-5 with TRBJ2-5; perhaps TRBD1 as D (6 bases). V gave up 3 bases and J gave up 5 bases, with 14 bases separating them. From germline, CDR1 is SGHKS and CDR2 YYEKEE (reference sequence). The CDR3 consists of 14 residues. The CDR3 is CASSSRDTRETQYF. The CDR3 nucleotides read TGTGCCAGCAGCTCCCGGGACACTAGGGAGACCCAGTACTTC.

This clone was recorded a few times. The chain joins TRBV15 to TRBJ1-1; TRBD1 matches at 7 bases. V was pared by 5 bases and J by 3 bases, with 12 bases of the junction left unmatched. The CDR3 consists of 16 residues. Germline lookup yields CDR1 LNHNV and CDR2 YYDKDF (reference sequence). The CDR3 loop reads CATSGSSWTGHTEAFF. Written as DNA, the CDR3 is TGTGCCACCAGCGGATCCTCCTGGACAGGCCACACTGAAGCTTTCTTT. Full variable domain (rest looked up from reference TRBV15 and TRBJ1-1): DAMVIQNPRYQVTQFGKPVTLSCSQTLNHNVMYWYQQKSSQAPKLLFHYYDKDFNNEADTPDNFQSRRPNTSFCFLDIRSPGLGDTAMYLCATSGSSWTGHTEAFFGQGTRLTVV.

The V and J genes are TRBV19 and TRBJ1-6; no firm D call. V was clipped by 5 bases and J by 10 bases, with 12 bases between them. Germline loops: CDR1 LNHDA, CDR2 SQIVND (reference sequence). The CDR3 has 13 residues. The CDR3 nucleotides read TGTGCCAGTAGTGGGCGGGAGAGCTCACCCCTCCACTTT. The encoded protein is CASSGRESSPLHF.

The rearrangement links TRBV5-1 to TRBJ1-6, with a tentative D call TRBD1 (5 bases). In germline, CDR1 is SGHRS, CDR2 YFSETQ. The CDR3 consists of 16 residues. Trimming shortened V by 0 bases and J by 9 bases, and 16 bases separated the two germline ends. This CDR3 reads CASSLGGGNPFSPLHF. The DNA for the CDR3 is TGCGCCAGCAGCTTGGGCGGGGGAAATCCCTTTTCACCCCTCCACTTT. The whole variable domain, filled in from reference TRBV5-1 and TRBJ1-6, reads KAGVTQTPRYLIKTRGQQVTLSCSPISGHRSVSWYQQTPGQGLQFLFEYFSETQRNKGNFPGRFSGRQFSNSRSEMNVSTLELGDSALYLCASSLGGGNPFSPLHFGNGTRLTVT.

In this sample, this clone turned up once. This chain uses TRBV12-3 or TRBV12-4 with TRBJ1-2; D possibly corresponds to TRBD1 (6 bases). The CDR3 has 13 amino acids. The V gene lost 1 base and the J gene lost 8 bases, with 11 bases spanning the gap. The CDR3: CASSLDGGGGYTF. CDR3 sequence (DNA): TGTGCCAGCAGTTTAGATGGGGGCGGGGGCTACACCTTC.

The chain uses TRBV2 and TRBJ2-7; possible D gene TRBD1, 5 bases. CDR3 size: 16 residues. Germline assignment: CDR1 SNHLY and CDR2 FYNNEI. Trimming stripped 6 bases from V and 0 bases from J, with 18 bases between. CDR3 sequence: CASSPFQGSLSYEQYF. CDR3 nucleotides: TGTGCCAGCAGCCCATTCCAGGGATCCCTCTCCTACGAGCAGTACTTC.

The V gene is TRBV5-6, the J gene TRBJ1-5; TRBD1 agrees at 8 bases. The germline CDR1 and CDR2 sequences are SGHDT and YYEEEE. This CDR3 contains 15 residues. V shed 3 bases, J shed 5 bases, and the junction held 7 bases outside the gene matches. CDR3 sequence: CASSSTGGRDQPQHF. CDR3 nucleotide sequence: TGTGCCAGCAGCTCAACAGGGGGAAGGGATCAGCCCCAGCATTTT.

V and J are TRBV5-1 and TRBJ2-1; possible D gene TRBD2, 5 bases. The CDR3 totals 15 residues. V lost 5 bases, J lost 6 bases, and 18 bases lay in between. Germline lookup yields CDR1 SGHRS and CDR2 YFSETQ. In DNA form, the CDR3 reads TGCGCCAGCAGTCGGGGTTTGTTGTCTGTCAATGAGCAGTTCTTC. Residues: CASSRGLLSVNEQFF.

The V and J genes are TRBV7-6 and TRBJ2-5; 10 bases are a match to TRBD1. The CDR3 runs 17 residues. Germline assignment: CDR1 SGHVS and CDR2 FNYEAQ. Losses at the gene ends were 5 bases for V and 1 base for J; bases not matched to a gene: 10. CDR3 DNA sequence: TGTGCCAGCAGCACCCCCCTCCGGGACAGGGGCCAAGAGACCCAGTACTTC. It codes for CASSTPLRDRGQETQYF.

The CDR3 bases are TGTGCCATCAGTGAGTCGAGGGAGGGGATCAATTCACCCCTCCACTTT. This encodes CAISESREGINSPLHF. The chain couples TRBV10-3 to TRBJ1-6, with D tentatively TRBD1 (5 bases). V was trimmed by 0 bases and J by 7 bases, leaving 13 bases between them. The CDR3 extends over 16 amino acids. Germline V CDR1 and CDR2: ENHRY, SYGVKD.

The gene calls are TRBV4-1 and TRBJ1-3; a weak D match, TRBD1 (6 bases). The CDR3 totals 17 residues. With 4 bases removed from V and 0 bases from J, the gap between germline ends came to 16 bases. CDR1 MGHRA and CDR2 YSYEKL come from the germline V gene. CDR3 amino acids: CASSPVGGQNSGNTIYF. CDR3 bases: TGCGCCAGCAGCCCCGTGGGGGGGCAAAACTCTGGAAACACCATATATTTT.

The chain couples TRBV7-2 to TRBJ1-4; D possibly corresponds to TRBD1 (5 bases). CDR1 is SGHTA, CDR2 FQGNSA, per germline. This CDR3 contains 16 residues. Trimming removed 1 base at V and 8 bases at J, with 17 bases between. The CDR3 DNA reads as TGTGCCAGCAGCTTAGGGCTTATGGGGGGAGGAGAAAAACTGTTTTTT. Its translation: CASSLGLMGGGEKLFF.

The chain carries TRBV2 and TRBJ1-6, with D possibly being TRBD1 (5 bases). Germline V gives CDR1 SNHLY, CDR2 FYNNEI. V lost 3 bases, J lost 14 bases, and 14 bases lay in between. The CDR3 runs to 13 residues. CDR3 nucleotides: TGTGCCAGCAGTGAGGGGCGAAATAGGGCCCTCCACTTT. Amino acid sequence: CASSEGRNRALHF.

This chain uses TRBV9 with TRBJ1-5, with TRBD1 identical over 10 bases. Trimming took 3 bases from V and 5 from J; bases not matched to a gene: 5. The V gene's germline CDR1 is SGDLS and CDR2 YYNGEE. The CDR3 is 15 amino acids. CDR3 protein: CASSAQGQGDQPQHF. The CDR3 DNA reads TGTGCCAGCAGCGCCCAAGGACAGGGGGATCAGCCCCAGCATTTT.

This chain connects TRBV2 to TRBJ1-5; D call uncertain. V gave up 5 bases and J gave up 5 bases, with 10 bases separating them. Germline CDR1 and CDR2: SNHLY and FYNNEI. The CDR3 spans 13 residues. In nucleotides, the CDR3 is TGTGCCAGCAGTCCTATCGAGGATCAGCCCCAGCATTTT. It encodes CASSPIEDQPQHF.